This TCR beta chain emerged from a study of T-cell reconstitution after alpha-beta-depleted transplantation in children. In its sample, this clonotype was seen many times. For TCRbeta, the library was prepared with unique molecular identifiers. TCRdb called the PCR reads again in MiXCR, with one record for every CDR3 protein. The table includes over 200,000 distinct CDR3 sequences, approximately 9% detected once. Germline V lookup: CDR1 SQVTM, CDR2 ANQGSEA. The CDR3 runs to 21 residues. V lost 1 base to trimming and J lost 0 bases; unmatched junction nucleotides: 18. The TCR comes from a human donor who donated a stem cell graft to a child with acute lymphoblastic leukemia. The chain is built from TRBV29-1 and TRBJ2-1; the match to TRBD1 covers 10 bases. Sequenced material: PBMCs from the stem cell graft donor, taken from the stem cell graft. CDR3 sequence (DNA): TGCAGCGTTGAAGCCCTATGGGACAGGGGCCTTAAGATGAGCTCCTACAATGAGCAGTTCTTC. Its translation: CSVEALWDRGLKMSSYNEQFF.